Sequencing of this T cell receptor beta chain was carried out in a study of blood T cell repertoires in COVID-19. The table came from immunoSEQ multiplex PCR; TCRdb's copy has only in-frame clones and leaves some out. The data hold about 81,000 clones, with 82% observed a single time. With 2 bases removed from V and 0 bases from J, the gap between germline ends came to 10 bases. The CDR3 contains 15 residues. Germline V gene lookup returns CDR1 MNHNY and CDR2 SVGAGI (reference sequence). The receptor comes from a human donor in a cohort sampled during active COVID-19. Input material: peripheral blood. The V and J genes are TRBV6-6 and TRBJ1-1; D is unclear. CDR3 sequence (DNA): TGTGCCAGCAGTTACCCCGGAGCGATGAACACTGAAGCTTTCTTT. Residues: CASSYPGAMNTEAFF.